The clone carrying this T cell receptor beta chain is a singleton in its sample. The antigen remains undetermined. Sequencing used cDNA as its template, made by extracting RNA and reverse transcribing it. Assay: immunoSEQ multiplex PCR; the TCRdb copy retains only in-frame clones and omits some. Altogether approximately 140,000 clones are present, about 90% being singletons, with the ten largest covering around 15%. Losses at the gene ends were 3 bases for V and 3 bases for J; bases not matched to a gene: 2. CDR1 and CDR2 from the germline V gene are SQVTM and ANQGSEA. The CDR3 covers 12 residues. The entry originates in a study of CD8+ T cells in alopecia areata. Study-level findings and limits: Possibly because of HLA-related factors, TCR sharing was less clear across patients than in mice.

This TCR came from a human donor with alopecia areata. Sequenced material: CD8+ T cells sorted from blood, taken at week 0. This rearrangement joins TRBV29-1 to TRBJ2-7; the match to TRBD1 covers 7 bases. The CDR3 is CSVETGNYEQYF. The CDR3 DNA reads as TGCAGCGTTGAGACAGGGAACTACGAGCAGTACTTC.